The rows below give T cell receptor beta chains drawn from one sample of a study of OX40 agonist ivuxolimab in advanced cancers. Repertoires were generated with immunoSEQ multiplex PCR, while TCRdb's copy carries only in-frame clones and drops some. This sample yields 60,000 to 85,000 clones, of which approximately 95% are seen a single time; around 20% belongs to the top ten. The sequencing used CD4+ or CD8+ T cells sorted from blood, collected in a trial of the OX40 agonist ivuxolimab. Receptor source: an adult with an advanced solid tumor such as melanoma, head and neck, liver or kidney cancer. CDR3s include the opening cysteine and the closing phenylalanine or tryptophan. A D gene is named only where the DNA matches it firmly. Size is stated for part of the rows, as once, few or many counts, or as a class when the clone is expanded.

V gene	D gene	J gene	clone size	CDR3 protein	CDR3 DNA
TRBV19	NA	TRBJ2-5	once	CASSMRTKETQYF	TGTGCCAGTAGTATGCGGACTAAAGAGACCCAGTACTTC
TRBV18	NA	TRBJ1-2	NA	CASSPSTDQYGYTF	TGTGCCAGCTCACCATCGACAGACCAATATGGCTACACCTTC
TRBV5-1	TRBD2	TRBJ2-5	NA	CASSPGPSLAGEETQYF	TGCGCCAGCAGCCCCGGCCCGTCACTAGCGGGAGAGGAGACCCAGTACTTC
TRBV28	NA	TRBJ2-7	NA	CASSGWVHSYEQYF	TGTGCCAGCAGTGGTTGGGTCCACTCCTACGAGCAGTACTTC
TRBV14	NA	TRBJ2-2	NA	CASSLIRAGELFF	TGTGCCAGCAGCCTCATCCGGGCCGGGGAGCTGTTTTTT
TRBV7-9	NA	TRBJ1-3	NA	CASSLGTVRLSGNTIYF	TGTGCCAGCAGCTTAGGAACAGTTCGACTCTCTGGAAACACCATATATTTT
TRBV7-8	NA	TRBJ2-7	NA	CASSPGAHEQYF	TGTGCCAGCAGCCCAGGGGCCCACGAGCAGTACTTC
TRBV9	TRBD2	TRBJ2-3	NA	CASSVAGGPDTQYF	TGTGCCAGCAGCGTAGCGGGAGGGCCAGATACGCAGTATTTT
TRBV5-4	TRBD1	TRBJ2-3	NA	CASSYGGQGSTDTQYF	TGTGCCAGCAGCTACGGCGGACAGGGGAGCACAGATACGCAGTATTTT
TRBV19	NA	TRBJ2-1	once	CASSRGLSSYNEQFF	TGTGCCAGTAGTCGCGGACTGAGCTCCTACAATGAGCAGTTCTTC
TRBV7-9	TRBD1	TRBJ2-7	NA	CASSPPQWDSKFYEQYF	TGTGCCAGCAGCCCCCCCCAGTGGGACAGCAAGTTCTACGAGCAGTACTTC
TRBV19	TRBD1	TRBJ2-2	NA	CASNSRQGIVTGELFF	TGTGCCAGTAATAGCCGACAGGGGATTGTAACCGGGGAGCTGTTTTTT
TRBV5-4	NA	TRBJ2-4	NA	CASSSGDTRIQYF	TGTGCCAGCAGCTCGGGAGACACTCGCATTCAGTACTTC
TRBV9	NA	TRBJ2-1	once	CASSSKRAIYNEQFF	TGTGCCAGCAGCTCAAAGCGGGCCATTTACAATGAGCAGTTCTTC
TRBV11-3	NA	TRBJ1-3	NA	CASSLDTGPGNTIYF	TGTGCCAGCAGCTTAGATACGGGCCCCGGAAACACCATATATTTT
TRBV27	NA	TRBJ2-7	once	CASSYRVSSYEQYF	TGTGCCAGCAGTTACAGGGTAAGCTCCTACGAGCAGTACTTC